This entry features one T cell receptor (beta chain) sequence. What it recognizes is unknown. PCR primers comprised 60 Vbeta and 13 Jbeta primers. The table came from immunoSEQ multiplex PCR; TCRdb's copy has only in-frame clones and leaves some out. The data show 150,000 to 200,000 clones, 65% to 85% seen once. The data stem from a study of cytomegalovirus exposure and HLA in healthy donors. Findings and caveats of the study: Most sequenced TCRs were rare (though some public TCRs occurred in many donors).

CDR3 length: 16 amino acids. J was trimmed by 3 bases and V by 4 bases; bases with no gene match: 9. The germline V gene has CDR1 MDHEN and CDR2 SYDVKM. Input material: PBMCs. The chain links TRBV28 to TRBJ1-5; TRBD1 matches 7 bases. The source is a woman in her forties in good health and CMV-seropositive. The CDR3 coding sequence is TGTGCCAGCAGTTCCCCGGCAGGGGGGTACAATCAGCCCCAGCATTTT. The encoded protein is CASSSPAGGYNQPQHF.